The present TCR beta chain was sequenced within a study of blood T cell repertoires in COVID-19. Per germline, CDR1 DFQATT and CDR2 SNEGSKA (reference sequence). This CDR3 contains 11 residues. TCRdb's copy holds only in-frame clones and misses some; the assay was immunoSEQ multiplex PCR. The sample includes 150,000 to 200,000 clones, around four fifths of them seen just once. This clone appeared once. The receptor was derived from a man aged 60 to 69 with COVID-19, enrolled during active disease. This chain connects TRBV20-1 to TRBJ1-4; D gene uncertain. Sample: peripheral blood. The CDR3 region is CTAGGNEKLFF. DNA of the CDR3: TGCACCGCGGGCGGGAATGAAAAACTGTTTTTT.